One sample yielded the 32 T cell receptor beta chains listed below, sequenced in a study of blood T cells in healthy people across ages. Primers used in a second PCR of about 6 to 12 cycles were a sample-barcoded 5' primer and a J-beta primer mix. One entry per CDR3 protein, called by TCRdb with MiXCR from the 5' RACE reads. The sample shows about 640,000 distinct CDR3 sequences, approximately 30% of them seen only once. Source material: blood. The receptors here all came from a woman older than 75 in good health.

The sample holds many counts of this clonotype. This rearrangement joins TRBV4-2 to TRBJ2-2; possibly TRBD1 for D (6 bases). The V and J ends lost 0 bases and 2 bases respectively, with 10 bases between them. This CDR3 region has 16 residues. Germline V gene sequence: CDR1 LGHNA, CDR2 YNFKEQ. The CDR3 is CASSQEGAGNTGELFF. The CDR3 DNA follows: TGTGCCAGCAGCCAAGAGGGGGCCGGAAACACCGGGGAGCTGTTTTTT.

About this clonotype itself: This may arise from a read error, as a much more abundant clone is one base away. J is TRBJ2-1 and V is TRBV5-1; 8 bases are a match to TRBD1. CDR3 length equals 13 residues. Germline assignment: CDR1 SGHRS and CDR2 YFSETQ. The V and J ends lost 7 bases and 13 bases, in that order; junction bases with no gene match: 13. CDR3 residues: CASGGQVQETQFF. CDR3 sequence (DNA): TGCGCCAGCGGGGGACAGGTCCAAGAGACCCAGTTCTTC.

Here the CDR3 reads CASSPGLISYEQYF. The CDR3 DNA reads as TGTGCCAGCAGTCCTGGACTCATCTCCTACGAGCAGTACTTC. The chain joins TRBV28 to TRBJ2-7; TRBD2 might be the D (5 bases). Germline assignment: CDR1 MDHEN and CDR2 SYDVKM. V gave up 5 bases and J gave up 0 bases, with 11 bases separating them. This CDR3 comprises 14 residues.

This chain joins TRBV7-9 and TRBJ2-1; 8 nucleotides line up with TRBD1. The CDR3 totals 17 residues. Trimming at V came to 5 bases and at J to 5 bases, leaving 14 bases not matched to a gene. CDR1 and CDR2 (germline): SEHNR, FQNEAQ (reference sequence). The chain's CDR3 is CASSPVGGTGIDNEQFF. CDR3 nucleotide sequence: TGTGCCAGCAGCCCCGTCGGAGGGACAGGCATCGACAATGAGCAGTTCTTC.

This clonotype has a handful of counts. The chain is built from TRBV2 and TRBJ2-1, with TRBD1 identical over 8 bases. CDR1 is SNHLY, CDR2 FYNNEI, per germline. With 2 bases clipped from V and 8 bases from J, the junction kept 8 bases outside the gene matches. CDR3 size: 15 residues. CDR3 DNA sequence: TGTGCCAGCAGTGAACAACAGGGGGAGTGCCATGAGCAGTTCTTC. It is translated as CASSEQQGECHEQFF.

The chain couples TRBV7-6 to TRBJ2-3; the match to TRBD2 covers 11 bases. Germline lookup yields CDR1 SGHVS and CDR2 FNYEAQ. The CDR3 length is 16 residues. V was pared by 5 bases and J by 0 bases, with 4 bases of the junction left unmatched. The CDR3 DNA follows: TGTGCCAGCAGCGGCGGGACTAGCGGAAGCACAGATACGCAGTATTTT. The encoded protein is CASSGGTSGSTDTQYF.

The chain combines TRBV29-1 with TRBJ1-2; no clear D gene. The CDR3 is 11 amino acids. CDR1 and CDR2 (germline): SQVTM, ANQGSEA. Trimming shortened V by 3 bases and J by 2 bases, and 4 bases separated the two germline ends. CDR3 residues: CSVEWNYGYTF. DNA for the CDR3: TGCAGCGTTGAGTGGAACTATGGCTACACCTTC.

Concerning this clonotype: A much larger clone is a single base away; this may be a read error. This sequence joins TRBV20-1 and TRBJ2-4, with 8 bases aligning to TRBD2. Losses at the gene ends were 5 bases for V and 13 bases for J; bases not matched to a gene: 22. The CDR3 runs to 16 residues. Per germline, CDR1 DFQATT and CDR2 SNEGSKA (reference sequence). This chain's CDR3 is CSAGPGGLAMDYGQYF. CDR3 in DNA: TGCAGTGCTGGCCCGGGGGGGCTAGCGATGGATTACGGGCAGTACTTC.

The gene calls are TRBV10-2 and TRBJ1-1; D gene unclear. Trimming took 1 base from V and 2 from J, leaving 5 bases between them. Germline CDR1 is WSHSY and CDR2 is SAAADI. This CDR3 is 13 amino acids long. Here the CDR3 DNA reads TGCGCCAGCAGTGAGTGGAGAAACACTGAAGCTTTCTTT. Encoded protein: CASSEWRNTEAFF.

This clonotype was seen ten or more times. The CDR3 coding sequence is TGTGCCAGCAACCCAACCAGGGGCGGGGAGTCAAATGAGCAGTTCTTC. Translation: CASNPTRGGESNEQFF. This rearrangement joins TRBV6-6 to TRBJ2-1, with D perhaps matching TRBD1 or TRBD2 (6 bases each). In germline, CDR1 is MNHNY, CDR2 SVGAGI (reference sequence). This CDR3 contains 16 residues. Trimming left V 7 bases short and J 7 bases short, with 23 bases between.

The gene calls are TRBV5-8 and TRBJ2-2; 8 nucleotides match TRBD1. Per the germline V gene, CDR1 is SGHTS and CDR2 is YDEGEE. The CDR3 totals 16 residues. V lost 3 bases to trimming and J lost 3 bases; unmatched junction nucleotides: 7. The CDR3 loop is CASSSWTGSHTGELFF. CDR3 coding DNA: TGTGCCAGCAGCTCCTGGACAGGGAGTCACACCGGGGAGCTGTTTTTT. The full variable domain, in which reference TRBV5-8 and TRBJ2-2 provide the parts outside the CDR3, is EAGVTQSPTHLIKTRGQQATLRCSPISGHTSVYWYQQALGLGLQFLLWYDEGEERNRGNFPPRFSGRQFPNYSSELNVNALELEDSALYLCASSSWTGSHTGELFFGEGSRLTVL.

This clonotype has at least ten counts. This chain joins TRBV27 and TRBJ2-7; no definite D call. Trimming stripped 6 bases from V and 2 bases from J, with 14 bases between. The CDR3 has 14 residues. Germline CDR1 reads MNHEY; CDR2 reads SMNVEV (reference sequence). CDR3 coding DNA: TGTGCCAGCAGGTCGTTACATCTCCCCTACGAGCAGTACTTC. Translated, it gives CASRSLHLPYEQYF.

The chain employs TRBV19 and TRBJ2-3; D could derive from TRBD1 or TRBD2 (5 bases each). Germline V lookup: CDR1 LNHDA, CDR2 SQIVND (reference sequence). V lost 3 bases to trimming and J lost 0 bases, with 7 bases between them. The CDR3 has 14 amino acids. Here the CDR3 DNA reads TGTGCCAGTAGTATCCGGGACAGCACAGATACGCAGTATTTT. This gives the protein CASSIRDSTDTQYF.

The table lists this clonotype with a few counts. A much larger clone sits a single nucleotide away, making a read error possible. The V and J genes are TRBV7-9 and TRBJ2-1, with 12 bases identical to TRBD2. The CDR3 spans 16 residues. CDR1 and CDR2 (germline): SEHNR, FQNEAQ (reference sequence). CDR3 sequence reads: CAGSGRLAGAYNEQFF. CDR3 nucleotide sequence: TGTGCCGGCAGCGGACGACTAGCGGGGGCGTACAATGAGCAGTTCTTC.

The rearrangement links TRBV18 to TRBJ1-2; no reliable D call. The V and J ends lost 3 bases and 1 base respectively, with 12 bases between them. The CDR3 is 15 amino acids. Per germline, CDR1 KGHSH and CDR2 LQKENI. CDR3 bases: TGTGCCAGCTCACCCGTCAGCTACAGTAACTATGGCTACACCTTC. Its translation: CASSPVSYSNYGYTF.

This clonotype was picked up a small number of times. This may come from a read error, since a much larger clone is one base off. The CDR3 region has the DNA TGTGCCAGCAGTGGATTCCGGGGCCTCGGAGAGACCCAGTACTTC. It specifies CASSGFRGLGETQYF. V and J are TRBV7-2 and TRBJ2-5; D may be TRBD1 or TRBD2 (5 bases each). The CDR3 has 15 amino acids. V lost 6 bases and J 4 bases, leaving 18 bases between the germline ends. In germline, CDR1 is SGHTA, CDR2 FQGNSA.

This clonotype was recorded at least ten times. The chain employs TRBV20-1 and TRBJ2-3; no clear D. The CDR3 has 15 residues. Trimming took 0 bases from V and 2 from J, leaving 12 bases between them. Germline assignment: CDR1 DFQATT and CDR2 SNEGSKA (reference sequence). CDR3: CSARDPAGVTDTQYF. The CDR3 region has the DNA TGCAGTGCTAGAGATCCGGCTGGAGTCACAGATACGCAGTATTTT.

At least ten counts were recorded for this clonotype. V usage is TRBV3-1 and J usage is TRBJ2-7; no clear D gene. Germline CDR1 LGHDT, CDR2 YNNKEL (reference sequence). The V end lost 2 bases, the J end lost 0 bases, and 8 bases lay between the germline ends. The CDR3 runs to 14 residues. The CDR3 is CASSQWSRSYEQYF. CDR3 coding DNA: TGTGCCAGCAGCCAATGGAGCCGCTCCTACGAGCAGTACTTC.

The table lists this clonotype with many counts. The genes are TRBV5-6 and TRBJ2-1; D is undetermined. This CDR3 comprises 15 residues. In germline, CDR1 is SGHDT, CDR2 YYEEEE. The germline V and J ends were trimmed by 0 bases and 2 bases, with 9 bases remaining between them. The CDR3 loop is CASSLDLNTYNEQFF. Here the CDR3 DNA reads TGTGCCAGCAGCTTGGATCTGAACACCTACAATGAGCAGTTCTTC.

In the case of this clonotype: The conserved final phenylalanine or tryptophan is absent from the CDR3, which likely points to a read error. The V call is TRBV30, the J call TRBJ1-2; tentative D call: TRBD1 (5 bases). The germline V gene encodes CDR1 GTSNPN and CDR2 SVGIG (reference sequence). The CDR3 loop spans 15 amino acids. Trimming removed 3 bases at V and 2 bases at J, with 16 bases between. The DNA for the CDR3 is TGTGCCTGGAGCCATCCAAGAGGGGCGAACTATGGCTACACCGTC. It is translated as CAWSHPRGANYGYTV.

This clonotype was detected only a few times. The chain links TRBV19 to TRBJ2-1; 9 bases fit TRBD2. CDR1 LNHDA and CDR2 SQIVND come from the germline V gene (reference sequence). The CDR3 consists of 15 residues. After removal of 9 bases from V and 8 bases from J, the junction contained 14 bases not matched to a gene. CDR3 region: CASSDEVRGGHEQFF. The CDR3 coding sequence is TGTGCCAGCAGTGACGAGGTGCGGGGGGGCCATGAGCAGTTCTTC.

The chain employs TRBV20-1 and TRBJ2-4, with D possibly being TRBD2 (5 bases). With the DNA end fitting TRBJ2-7 better, the J assignment may be wrong. The germline CDR1 and CDR2 sequences are DFQATT and SNEGSKA (reference sequence). The CDR3 runs to 13 residues. The CDR3 region is CSASPPGVHEQYF. The CDR3 region has the DNA TGCAGTGCTAGTCCCCCCGGGGTCCACGAGCAGTACTTC.

This clonotype was counted at least ten times. This sequence joins TRBV3-1 and TRBJ2-7; 10 nucleotides match TRBD1. CDR3 length: 17 amino acids. V lost 1 base, J lost 0 bases, and 6 bases stayed unmatched. Germline V gene data show CDR1 as LGHDT and CDR2 as YNNKEL (reference sequence). The CDR3 nucleotides are TGTGCCAGCAGCCAAGGGACAGGGGGTTATAGCTCCTACGAGCAGTACTTC. It yields the protein CASSQGTGGYSSYEQYF.

The chain has TRBV10-2 and TRBJ2-1; D is possibly TRBD1 or TRBD2 (6 bases each). The DNA matches TRBJ2-7 better at its end, which makes the J call doubtful. This CDR3 contains 13 residues. Per the germline V gene, CDR1 is WSHSY and CDR2 is SAAADI. As DNA, the CDR3 is TGCGCCAGCAAGGGGGGCTCCTACAATGAGCAGTACTTC. This gives the protein CASKGGSYNEQYF.

The chain couples TRBV6-6 to TRBJ1-1, with 8 positions matching TRBD1. This CDR3 is 13 amino acids long. With 6 bases clipped from V and 3 bases from J, the junction kept 3 bases outside the gene matches. The germline V gene has CDR1 MNHNY and CDR2 SVGAGI (reference sequence). The CDR3 DNA reads TGTGCCAGCAGGCGACAGGGGTACACTGAAGCTTTCTTT. Residues: CASRRQGYTEAFF.

There are many counts of this clonotype. The chain is built from TRBV20-1 and TRBJ2-1; D not certain. Trimming pared 4 bases from V and 6 bases from J, leaving 13 bases between. Germline V gene sequence: CDR1 DFQATT, CDR2 SNEGSKA (reference sequence). This CDR3 is built from 13 residues. This CDR3 is CSANLLLANEQFF. Written as DNA, the CDR3 is TGCAGTGCTAATTTACTTCTGGCCAATGAGCAGTTCTTC.

This clonotype turned up a few times. This chain uses TRBV15 with TRBJ1-6; D gene uncertain. Trimming took 0 bases from V and 7 from J, leaving 13 bases between them. The CDR3 totals 16 residues. The germline V gene has CDR1 LNHNV and CDR2 YYDKDF (reference sequence). The CDR3 spells CATSRDPHNQNSPLHF. CDR3 DNA sequence: TGTGCCACCAGCAGAGATCCCCATAACCAAAATTCACCCCTCCACTTT.

This chain links TRBV6-5 with TRBJ2-3; 14 nucleotides line up with TRBD2. V dropped 5 bases and J dropped 5; count of bases not matched to a gene: 6. Germline CDR1 MNHEY, CDR2 SVGAGI. The CDR3 loop spans 16 amino acids. Here the CDR3 reads CASSRGTSGSKDTQYF. The DNA for the CDR3 is TGTGCCAGCAGTCGAGGGACTAGCGGGAGTAAAGATACGCAGTATTTT.

This clonotype was detected ten times or more. The rearrangement uses TRBV29-1 and TRBJ1-1, with a weak D call TRBD1 (5 bases). CDR1 and CDR2 (germline): SQVTM, ANQGSEA. The ends were cut back, 7 bases at V and 1 base at J, with 13 bases in the middle. There are 13 residues in the CDR3. The CDR3 region has the DNA TGCAGCGCCCAGGACGGGGGGAACACTGAAGCTTTCTTT. Protein product: CSAQDGGNTEAFF. The whole variable domain, remainder taken from reference TRBV29-1 and TRBJ1-1, is SAVISQKPSRDICQRGTSLTIQCQVDSQVTMMFWYRQQPGQSLTLIATANQGSEATYESGFVIDKFPISRPNLTFSTLTVSNMSPEDSSIYLCSAQDGGNTEAFFGQGTRLTVV.

The chain links TRBV29-1 to TRBJ1-1, with unresolved D. The V gene's germline CDR1 is SQVTM and CDR2 ANQGSEA. V lost 6 bases and J 0 bases, leaving 11 bases between the germline ends. The length of the CDR3 is 13 residues. The CDR3 loop is CSVGGRLNTEAFF. The DNA of the CDR3 is TGCAGCGTCGGTGGCAGGCTGAACACTGAAGCTTTCTTT.

Details on this clonotype: This could be a read error, since a much larger clone is one nucleotide away. CDR3 DNA sequence: TGTGCCAGCAGCTTAGGGGAGGTCTACAATGAGCGGTTCTTC. This sequence encodes CASSLGEVYNERFF. The rearrangement uses TRBV7-2 and TRBJ2-1, with D perhaps TRBD2 (6 bases). The CDR3 is 14 amino acids. Germline V lookup: CDR1 SGHTA, CDR2 FQGNSA.

This clonotype came up many times. The rearrangement links TRBV29-1 to TRBJ1-2, with 9 positions matching TRBD1. V trimming: 6 bases; J trimming: 4 bases; junction bases outside the gene matches: 15. The germline CDR1 and CDR2 sequences are SQVTM and ANQGSEA. The CDR3 has 16 amino acids. CDR3 DNA sequence: TGCAGCGTCTTATACCGGGACAGGGATTCCCCCTATGGCTACACCTTC. It translates to CSVLYRDRDSPYGYTF.